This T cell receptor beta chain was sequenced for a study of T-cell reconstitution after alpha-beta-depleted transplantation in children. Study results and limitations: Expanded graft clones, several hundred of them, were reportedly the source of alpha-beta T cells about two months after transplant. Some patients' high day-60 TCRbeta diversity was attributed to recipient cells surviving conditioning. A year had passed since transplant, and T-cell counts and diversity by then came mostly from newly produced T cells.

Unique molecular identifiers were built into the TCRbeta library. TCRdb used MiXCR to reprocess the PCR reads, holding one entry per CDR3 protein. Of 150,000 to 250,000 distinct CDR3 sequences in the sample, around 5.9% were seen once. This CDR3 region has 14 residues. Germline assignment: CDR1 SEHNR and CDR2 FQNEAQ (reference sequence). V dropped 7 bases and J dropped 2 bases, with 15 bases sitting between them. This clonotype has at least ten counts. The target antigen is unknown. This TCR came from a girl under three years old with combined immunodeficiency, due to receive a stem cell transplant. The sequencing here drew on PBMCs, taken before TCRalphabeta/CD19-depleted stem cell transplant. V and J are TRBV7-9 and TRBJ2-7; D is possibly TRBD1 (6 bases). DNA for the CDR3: TGTGCCAGCACCATCCCGGGACAAGCCTACGAGCAGTACTTC. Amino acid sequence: CASTIPGQAYEQYF.